These 19 T cell receptor beta chains share one sample of origin, sequenced in a study of CD8 T cells in Susac syndrome. With random hexamers, reverse transcription was performed on about 0.5 to 1 ug of RNA. TCRdb reprocessed the immunoSEQ multiplex PCR reads with MiXCR, giving one entry per CDR3 protein. Found here are 150,000 to 200,000 distinct CDR3 sequences, about 93% of them singletons; the top ten hold 0.1%. The sequenced material came from CD4+ T cells from PBMCs. Source of these receptors: a human donor in good health.

The CDR3 DNA reads as TGTGCCAGCAGACCTCACGTGGGGCCAGATACGCAGTATTTT. It specifies CASRPHVGPDTQYF. This chain links TRBV6-2 or TRBV6-3 with TRBJ2-3, with D possibly being TRBD1 (5 bases). V was clipped by 6 bases and J by 4 bases, with 14 bases between them. The CDR3 is 14 residues long. Germline loops: CDR1 MNHEY, CDR2 SVGEGT.

In DNA form, the CDR3 reads TGTGCCAGCAGTTCTCAGGGGCGGGGTGACTACGAGCAGTACTTC. This codes for CASSSQGRGDYEQYF. The rearrangement joins TRBV28 to TRBJ2-7; D possibly uses TRBD1 or TRBD2 (6 bases each). The CDR3 consists of 15 residues. With 4 bases removed from V and 3 bases from J, the gap between germline ends came to 16 bases. Looked up from germline, CDR1 is MDHEN and CDR2 is SYDVKM.

The chain combines TRBV6-5 with TRBJ1-4; D unclear. The CDR3 covers 13 residues. V was shortened by 6 bases and J by 1 base, with 6 bases between the two germline ends. Germline CDR1 is MNHEY and CDR2 is SVGAGI. The CDR3 reads CASRRGTNEKLFF. Here the CDR3 DNA reads TGTGCCAGCAGAAGAGGAACTAATGAAAAACTGTTTTTT.

The chain carries TRBV7-9 and TRBJ2-3; D not resolved. Germline CDR1 is SEHNR and CDR2 is FQNEAQ (reference sequence). The CDR3 contains 15 residues. V was cut by 7 bases and J by 3 bases, with 17 bases left in between. The CDR3 reads CASNFAGRKTDTQYF. For the CDR3, the DNA is TGTGCCAGCAACTTCGCCGGCAGGAAGACAGATACGCAGTATTTT.

The chain recombines TRBV5-1 with TRBJ2-4; D tentatively fits TRBD1 or TRBD2 (5 bases each). Germline values: CDR1 SGHRS, CDR2 YFSETQ. With 0 bases removed from V and 4 bases from J, the gap between germline ends came to 11 bases. The CDR3 has 15 residues. The CDR3 nucleotides are TGCGCCAGCAGCTTGGATACCGGGACGAAAAACATTCAGTACTTC. It translates to CASSLDTGTKNIQYF.

The genes are TRBV3-1 and TRBJ2-7; unclear D gene. This CDR3 region has 14 residues. Germline V gene lookup returns CDR1 LGHDT and CDR2 YNNKEL (reference sequence). The V and J ends lost 0 bases and 4 bases respectively, with 10 bases between them. CDR3 loop: CASSQDLGFYEQYF. CDR3 sequence (DNA): TGTGCCAGCAGCCAAGATCTGGGCTTTTACGAGCAGTACTTC.

The CDR3 coding sequence is TGTGCCAGCAGCAAGGAGTTTTTCTACGAGCAGTACGTC. Its protein product is CASSKEFFYEQYV. The rearrangement uses TRBV7-2 and TRBJ2-7, with D unclear. Germline V gene data show CDR1 as SGHTA and CDR2 as FQGNSA. The CDR3 loop spans 13 amino acids. Between the trimmed V and J ends, which lost 5 bases and 3 bases, there was a span of 11 bases.

The chain joins TRBV7-2 to TRBJ1-2, with 10 bases that match TRBD1. Germline V gene sequence: CDR1 SGHTA, CDR2 FQGNSA. V dropped 5 bases and J dropped 8; count of bases not matched to a gene: 11. The CDR3 spans 15 residues. The CDR3 loop is CASSPSTGGLGGYTF. In nucleotides, the CDR3 is TGTGCCAGCAGCCCTTCGACAGGGGGCCTGGGGGGCTACACCTTC.

V gene TRBV4-1 combines with J gene TRBJ1-3; D not certain. Trimming cost V 3 bases and J 3 bases, with 6 bases left between them. The V gene's germline CDR1 is MGHRA and CDR2 YSYEKL. The CDR3 covers 13 residues. In nucleotides, the CDR3 is TGCGCCAGCAGCCAGTTGTTTGGAAACACCATATATTTT. The encoded protein is CASSQLFGNTIYF.

The chain carries TRBV27 and TRBJ2-7, with 10 bases aligning to TRBD1. V dropped 6 bases and J dropped 2; count of bases not matched to a gene: 7. Germline V gene sequence: CDR1 MNHEY, CDR2 SMNVEV (reference sequence). The length of the CDR3 is 15 residues. The CDR3 nucleotides are TGTGCCAGCAGACCCAGACAGGGGGCAGCCTACGAGCAGTACTTC. This codes for CASRPRQGAAYEQYF.

V usage is TRBV19 and J usage is TRBJ1-1, with D unclear. The CDR3 contains 14 residues. Trimming took 4 bases from V and 1 from J, leaving 10 bases between them. Per germline, CDR1 LNHDA and CDR2 SQIVND (reference sequence). The DNA of the CDR3 is TGTGCCAGTAGTAGGCGGCCGCGGAACACTGAAGCTTTCTTT. Encoded protein: CASSRRPRNTEAFF.

V and J are TRBV10-2 and TRBJ1-5; D gene unclear. Germline loops: CDR1 WSHSY, CDR2 SAAADI. The CDR3 runs 13 residues. V lost 6 bases to trimming and J lost 3 bases, with 9 bases between them. CDR3 DNA: TGCGCCAGCAGCGTTTCGCTCAATCAGCCCCAGCATTTT. Its translation: CASSVSLNQPQHF.

The V and J genes are TRBV30 and TRBJ2-1; 7 bases are a match to TRBD2. The CDR3 extends over 17 amino acids. Looked up from germline, CDR1 is GTSNPN and CDR2 is SVGIG (reference sequence). V shed 4 bases and J 4 bases; nucleotides not matched to a gene: 16. The DNA for the CDR3 is TGTGCCTGGATCCCTTTGGGAGCGGGGTCCTTTTACAATGAGCAGTTCTTC. It translates to CAWIPLGAGSFYNEQFF.

This rearrangement joins TRBV28 to TRBJ1-5; D is ambiguous. Germline V CDR1 and CDR2: MDHEN, SYDVKM. Trimming left V 7 bases short and J 2 bases short, with 15 bases between. The CDR3 contains 15 residues. CDR3 sequence (DNA): TGTGCCAGCACAACTAGCCGGTGGGGCAATCAGCCCCAGCATTTT. Translation gives CASTTSRWGNQPQHF.

This chain joins TRBV29-1 and TRBJ1-2; D perhaps matches TRBD1 (5 bases). V gave up 4 bases and J gave up 2 bases, with 20 bases separating them. CDR1 SQVTM and CDR2 ANQGSEA come from the germline V gene. The CDR3 is made up of 16 amino acids. CDR3 amino acids: CSVVILWDGGNYGYTF. CDR3 in DNA: TGCAGCGTTGTCATCCTTTGGGACGGAGGGAACTATGGCTACACCTTC.

The chain is built from TRBV27 and TRBJ1-1; 10 nucleotides align to TRBD1. V lost 3 bases, J lost 0 bases, and 1 base stayed unmatched. The CDR3 loop spans 15 amino acids. The germline V gene has CDR1 MNHEY and CDR2 SMNVEV (reference sequence). CDR3 nucleotide sequence: TGTGCCAGCAGTTTGGGGACAGGGGTGAACACTGAAGCTTTCTTT. Amino acids: CASSLGTGVNTEAFF.

The chain employs TRBV6-2 or TRBV6-3 and TRBJ1-5; D possibly corresponds to TRBD1 (5 bases). The CDR3 sequence is 17 residues long. The V gene lost 3 bases and the J gene lost 0 bases, with 15 bases spanning the gap. CDR1 is MNHEY, CDR2 SVGEGT, per germline. The DNA for the CDR3 is TGTGCCAGCAGTTATCTGCCGGGGCGGGCTAGCAATCAGCCCCAGCATTTT. Amino acid sequence: CASSYLPGRASNQPQHF.

This chain links TRBV10-3 with TRBJ1-1, with TRBD1 identical over 9 bases. J was trimmed by 11 bases and V by 5 bases; bases with no gene match: 9. The CDR3 totals 13 residues. Germline-derived CDR1 and CDR2 are ENHRY and SYGVKD. DNA of the CDR3: TGTGCCATCAGTCCCGTACAGGGGGCGAGGGCTTTCTTT. Amino acids: CAISPVQGARAFF.

The J gene is TRBJ2-2, the V gene TRBV5-6, with 9 bases that match TRBD2. The CDR3 contains 14 residues. J gave up 6 bases and V 10 bases, and 10 bases lay outside the gene matches. The germline V gene has CDR1 SGHDT and CDR2 YYEEEE. The CDR3 DNA follows: TGTGCCGGAGCGGGGGGCCTCAACGCCGGGGAGCTGTTTTTT. It yields the protein CAGAGGLNAGELFF.